Described below is a single TCR beta chain sequence and its context. Its antigen is still unknown. An overlapping HIV-1 Gag peptide pool stimulated these cells at about 0.9 ug/peptide/mL. Sorting of responding CD4+ T cells relied on upregulated CD40 ligand together with CD69. Donors were HIV-1-infected adults who began suppressive ART during chronic infection. CD8+ T cells were removed from PBMCs prior to stimulation. The CDR3 loop spans 19 amino acids. The ends lost 3 bases at V and 5 bases at J; junction bases unmatched: 20. Germline CDR1 reads SGDLS; CDR2 reads YYNGEE. Sequencing used immunoSEQ version 4 in survey mode. Sequencing was performed with immunoSEQ multiplex PCR; in TCRdb, only in-frame clones are kept and a portion is missing. This table has fewer than 15,000 clones, under 70% appearing once. The data are from a study of persistence of HIV-infected CD4 T cells. Overall study results and limits: TCRbeta richness was lower in CMV- and Gag-responding cells than in anti-CD3/anti-CD28-responding cells.

Material: CD4+ T cells sorted from PBMCs after roughly 17-hour stimulation, obtained from a patient who received antiretroviral therapy. The chain combines TRBV9 with TRBJ2-7; 10 bases map to TRBD1. The TCR sequence derives from an adult man with HIV who was CMV-seropositive. CDR3 DNA: TGTGCCAGCAGCGCCCGCGGGACAGGGGCGGGGCGTAAAAACGACGAGCAGTACTTC. It codes for CASSARGTGAGRKNDEQYF.